This T cell receptor beta chain is drawn from a study of T-cell reconstitution after alpha-beta-depleted transplantation in children. With regard to this clonotype: No antigen is known for it.

Unique molecular identifiers were incorporated into the prepared TCRbeta library. One entry per CDR3 protein results from TCRdb running MiXCR on the PCR reads. The sample has about 340,000 distinct CDR3 sequences, about 16% seen once. The V end was cut by 8 bases, the J end by 1 base, with 12 bases between. CDR3 size: 13 residues. The germline gives CDR1 SGHTA, CDR2 FQGNSA. Study-wide results and caveats: Fresh T-cell production supplied most of the T-cell counts and diversity seen one year after transplant. About two months after transplant, alpha-beta T cells reportedly came from several hundred expanded graft clones.

The V call is TRBV7-2, the J call TRBJ2-7, with a weak D call TRBD1 (6 bases). The starting material was PBMCs, mostly from graft donor cells, obtained 360 days after TCRalphabeta/CD19-depleted stem cell transplant. The clonotype originates from a male patient between 2 and 10 years old who had a stem cell transplant for acute lymphoblastic leukemia, so the T cells may come from the graft donor. CDR3 protein: CASGHRESYEQYF. In nucleotides, the CDR3 is TGTGCCAGCGGTCACAGGGAATCCTACGAGCAGTACTTC.